Listed here are 6 T cell receptor beta chains from one sample, sequenced in a study of spatial heterogeneity in lung cancer. TCRdb reanalysed the 5' RACE reads using MiXCR and keeps one entry per CDR3 protein. The sample has 20,000 to 25,000 distinct CDR3 sequences, around 5.8% seen once. As to time point: sample taken at primary tumor resection. The sample here was PBMCs, taken at surgery. The receptors originated from a male donor with early-stage non-small cell lung cancer.

This clonotype was observed a handful of times. The chain combines TRBV4-2 with TRBJ1-2; D gene unclear. V lost 1 base and J 4 bases, leaving 10 bases between the germline ends. This CDR3 has 14 residues. CDR1 is LGHNA and CDR2 is YNFKEQ in the germline V gene. The CDR3 DNA reads as TGTGCCAGCAGCCAAGGAGGGCAGAGCTATGGCTACACCTTC. It encodes CASSQGGQSYGYTF.

The sample holds many counts of this clonotype. This chain's CDR3 is CASSRGQGGTDTQYF. In DNA form, the CDR3 reads TGTGCCAGCAGCCGGGGCCAGGGCGGCACAGATACGCAGTATTTT. The chain is built from TRBV7-2 and TRBJ2-3; either TRBD1 or TRBD2 may supply D (5 bases each). Between the trimmed V and J ends, which lost 5 bases and 1 base, there was a span of 13 bases. Germline V gene data show CDR1 as SGHTA and CDR2 as FQGNSA. The CDR3 has 15 residues. The whole variable domain, remainder taken from reference TRBV7-2 and TRBJ2-3, is GAGVSQSPSNKVTEKGKDVELRCDPISGHTALYWYRQSLGQGLEFLIYFQGNSAPDKSGLPSDRFSAERTGGSVSTLTIQRTQQEDSAVYLCASSRGQGGTDTQYFGPGTRLTVL.

This clonotype was seen more than once but under ten times. The rearrangement links TRBV3-2 to TRBJ1-5; the D call in the table, TRBD1, was not verified against the DNA. TRBV3-2 is recorded as a pseudogene. This CDR3 comprises 18 residues. In nucleotides, the CDR3 is TGTGCCAGCAGCCGGAGTGGGCAGGGGGCAAGAGGAAATCAGCCCCAGCATTTT. Encoded protein: CASSRSGQGARGNQPQHF.

This clonotype was recorded many times. The chain has TRBV28 and TRBJ2-7; D not resolved. CDR3 length equals 13 residues. Trimming cost V 3 bases and J 2 bases, with 8 bases left between them. The germline gives CDR1 MDHEN, CDR2 SYDVKM. The CDR3 loop reads CASSFSSPYEQYF. The DNA of the CDR3 is TGTGCCAGCAGTTTCAGTAGCCCCTACGAGCAGTACTTC.

This clonotype was counted many times. The genes are TRBV29-1 and TRBJ2-7; TRBD1 matches at 9 bases. V shed 6 bases, J shed 6 bases, and the junction held 6 bases outside the gene matches. The CDR3 length is 12 residues. Germline V gene data show CDR1 as SQVTM and CDR2 as ANQGSEA. CDR3 residues: CSVAGTGSEQYF. As DNA, the CDR3 is TGCAGCGTAGCCGGGACAGGGAGCGAGCAGTACTTC.

This clonotype has a count of ten or more. This chain's CDR3 is CASRRQGGSKSEQYF. The CDR3 nucleotides read TGTGCCAGCAGGAGACAGGGTGGATCTAAGAGCGAGCAGTACTTC. The rearrangement joins TRBV6-2 or TRBV6-3 to TRBJ2-7; 7 positions agree with TRBD1. Germline trimming cut 6 bases from V and 6 bases from J; bases unmatched to any gene: 14. The germline gives CDR1 MNHEY, CDR2 SVGEGT. The CDR3 length is 15 residues.